Listed below are T cell receptor beta chains from one sample, sequenced in a study of T-cell reconstitution after alpha-beta-depleted transplantation in children. TCRdb fed the PCR reads into MiXCR, producing one record per CDR3 protein. The sample has some 250,000 distinct CDR3 sequences, about 11% seen once. The specimen was PBMCs from the stem cell graft donor, collected from the stem cell graft. The source of these receptors is a human donor who donated a stem cell graft to a child with acute lymphoblastic leukemia. CDR3s include the opening cysteine and the closing phenylalanine or tryptophan. D genes are given only for firm matches. Some rows mark clone size as missing; the rest say once, few, many or name a class of expanded clone.

clone size	V gene	J gene	D gene	CDR3 protein	CDR3 DNA
many	TRBV4-2	TRBJ2-3	TRBD2	CASSHFGGAADTQYF	TGTGCCAGCAGCCACTTCGGGGGGGCGGCAGATACGCAGTATTTT
many	TRBV30	TRBJ1-2	-	CAWSDGIEVYGYTF	TGTGCCTGGAGTGACGGGATTGAGGTGTATGGCTACACCTTC
-	TRBV7-9	TRBJ1-1	TRBD1	CASSLVDREHTEAFF	TGTGCCAGCAGCTTAGTAGACAGGGAACACACTGAAGCTTTCTTT
many	TRBV27	TRBJ2-1	-	CASGKTGGSSYNEQFF	TGTGCCAGCGGAAAAACCGGGGGAAGCTCCTACAATGAGCAGTTCTTC
many	TRBV20-1	TRBJ2-5	-	CSAVGSQETQYF	TGCAGTGCGGTGGGCTCGCAAGAGACCCAGTACTTC
few	TRBV29-1	TRBJ2-1	-	CSVEQSGSYNEQFF	TGCAGCGTCGAACAGTCGGGGTCCTACAATGAGCAGTTCTTC
many	TRBV7-2	TRBJ2-2	-	CASSPQGANTGELFF	TGTGCCAGCAGCCCCCAAGGGGCGAACACCGGGGAGCTGTTTTTT
-	TRBV30	TRBJ2-5	-	CAWSVPVGTQYF	TGTGCCTGGAGTGTCCCGGTGGGGACCCAGTACTTC
-	TRBV19	TRBJ2-1	TRBD2	CASSIALGREGEQFF	TGTGCCAGTAGTATAGCCCTCGGGCGGGAGGGTGAGCAGTTCTTC
few	TRBV9	TRBJ2-1	-	CASSVETGTYNEQFF	TGTGCCAGCAGCGTGGAAACCGGGACCTACAATGAGCAGTTCTTC
many	TRBV20-1	TRBJ2-1	TRBD1	CSASGQGVPFF	TGCAGTGCTAGTGGACAGGGGGTCCCGTTCTTC
few	TRBV3-1	TRBJ2-1	TRBD2	CASSQVGGRASNEQFF	TGTGCCAGCAGCCAAGTGGGCGGGAGGGCCAGTAATGAGCAGTTCTTC
many	TRBV20-1	TRBJ1-1	TRBD1	CSARTLQGLEAFF	TGCAGTGCACGAACCTTACAGGGGTTGGAAGCTTTCTTT
-	TRBV7-2	TRBJ1-4	-	CASSGGTVRGEKLFF	TGTGCCAGCAGCGGGGGGACGGTTAGAGGGGAAAAACTGTTTTTT